These 17 T cell receptor beta chains were all obtained from the same sample, sequenced in a study of Tregs in tolerant kidney transplant recipients. Recipient PBMCs carried a CFSE label and met irradiated graft donor PBMCs for six to seven days before FACS sorting. Sequencing used immunoSEQ multiplex PCR; TCRdb keeps in-frame clones, though not all of them. The sample totals around 2,000 clones. The antigens of these receptors remain unknown. Sequences were derived from CD4+ T cells from blood cultured with allogeneic cells, sampled before the transplant. The receptor source for this set is a human patient who received a combined kidney and bone marrow transplant.

This clone counts as medium-sized (0.01 to 0.1%) by frequency. The chain's CDR3 is CSVDRINNEQFF. The CDR3 DNA, read in part, is TGCAGCGTTGACAGGATAAACAATGAG. J is TRBJ2-1 and V is TRBV29-1; D gene uncertain. The read halts 3 residues ahead of the CDR3 end, with the missing end drawn from the germline J gene. Per the germline V gene, CDR1 is SQVTM and CDR2 is ANQGSEA. Trimming stripped 3 bases from V and 5 bases from J, with 8 bases between. This CDR3 has 12 residues.

In regard to this clone: The sequence runs out 3 residues before the end of the CDR3; the remainder is reconstructed from the germline J gene. V usage is TRBV10-2 and J usage is TRBJ1-1; D might be TRBD1 (6 bases). Germline CDR1 is WSHSY and CDR2 is SAAADI. This CDR3 contains 13 residues. With 7 bases removed from V and 7 bases from J, the gap between germline ends came to 16 bases. CDR3 region: CASTKNLQGEAFF. Incomplete CDR3 DNA: TGCGCCAGCACCAAGAATTTACAGGGTGAA.

On this clone: Read coverage stops 3 residues before the CDR3 terminus; the germline J gene supplies the remainder. The rearrangement uses TRBV20-1 and TRBJ2-7; 9 nucleotides match TRBD1. CDR1 and CDR2 from the germline V gene are DFQATT and SNEGSKA (reference sequence). The CDR3 length is 14 residues. The covered CDR3 bases are TGCTCCAGGGGGAGGGACAGGGTGGTCTACGAG. Encoded protein: CSRGRDRVVYE. The complete CDR3 sequence is CSRGRDRVVYEQYF.

Measured by frequency, this clone is medium-sized (0.01 to 0.1%). The CDR3 end is not reached by the read, which stops 3 residues before it; the germline J gene fills it in. The chain links TRBV18 to TRBJ2-7; 7 nucleotides align to TRBD1. The CDR3 length is 13 residues. Germline V lookup: CDR1 KGHSH, CDR2 LQKENI. V lost 5 bases, J lost 3 bases, and 4 bases stayed unmatched. This chain's CDR3 is CASSWDRYYEQYF. The covered CDR3 bases are TGTGCCAGCTCATGGGACAGATACTACGAG.

Concerning this clone: From the germline J gene comes the end of the CDR3, since the read stops 3 residues before it. V usage is TRBV16 and J usage is TRBJ2-5, with 9 bases fitting TRBD2. In germline, CDR1 is KGHSY, CDR2 FQNENV. The J segment lost 1 base and the V segment lost 1 base, leaving 10 bases of the junction unmatched. The CDR3 is 18 amino acids. The sequenced CDR3 bases are TGTGCCAGCAGCCAATTCTTTTGGACTAGCGCACGCCAAGAGACC. Translating it yields CASSQFFWTSARQET. The CDR3 in its entirety is CASSQFFWTSARQETQYF.

This clone counts as medium-sized by frequency. Sequencing ends 3 residues short of the CDR3 end; the germline J gene provides the rest. The chain uses TRBV7-9 and TRBJ1-5, with a tentative D call TRBD1 (6 bases). The ends were cut back, 3 bases at V and 4 bases at J, with 13 bases in the middle. The germline V gene has CDR1 SEHNR and CDR2 FQNEAQ (reference sequence). The CDR3 is 15 amino acids. CDR3 DNA, as far as it was read: TGTGCCAGCAGCTTGTCCGGAGGGGGAAATCAGCCC. This translates into CASSLSGGGNQP. The full CDR3 protein reads CASSLSGGGNQPQHF.

In regard to this clone: The read finishes 3 residues shy of the CDR3 end, and the germline J gene is used to complete it. The V call is TRBV6-4, the J call TRBJ1-2, with TRBD1 identical over 9 bases. Unmatched junction bases numbered 4, after V lost 1 base and J lost 4 bases. CDR3 length equals 15 residues. The germline CDR1 and CDR2 sequences are MRHNA and SNTAGT. The DNA read from the CDR3 is TGTGCCAGCAGTGACTTGGGGACAGGGTTCTATGGC. Translation gives CASSDLGTGFYG. In full, the CDR3 is CASSDLGTGFYGYTF.

Of note for this clone: The DNA ends 3 residues before the CDR3 does, and the rest of the CDR3 is filled in from the germline J gene. The chain links TRBV10-3 to TRBJ2-5, with 8 bases fitting TRBD1. The ends lost 2 bases at V and 7 bases at J; junction bases unmatched: 15. The CDR3 is made up of 17 amino acids. The germline CDR1 and CDR2 sequences are ENHRY and SYGVKD. CDR3 bases read: TGTGCCATCAGTGAGAACGTGTTGGCAGGGGGCGTGGGGACC. Protein sequence: CAISENVLAGGVGT. Given in full, the CDR3 is CAISENVLAGGVGTQYF.

As to this clone: The read falls 3 residues short of the CDR3 end, and the missing part is taken from the germline J gene. This chain joins TRBV20-1 and TRBJ2-7; 7 bases are a match to TRBD2. J lost 1 base, V lost 6 bases, and 9 bases had no gene match. The CDR3 spans 14 residues. CDR1 and CDR2 from the germline V gene are DFQATT and SNEGSKA (reference sequence). CDR3 amino acids: CSAETSDASYEQYF. The CDR3 bases that were read are TGCAGTGCAGAAACTAGCGACGCGTCCTACGAG.

A note on this clone: The read terminates 3 residues ahead of where the CDR3 ends, so the germline J gene completes it. The chain recombines TRBV5-1 with TRBJ2-3, with 7 bases fitting TRBD2. V gave up 4 bases and J gave up 3 bases; unmatched junction bases: 11. CDR3 size: 16 residues. CDR1 SGHRS and CDR2 YFSETQ come from the germline V gene. The sequenced part of the CDR3 DNA is TGCGCCAGCAGCCACTCTCTAGCGGTCGCGACAGATACG. This translates into CASSHSLAVATDT. The complete CDR3 protein is CASSHSLAVATDTQYF.

This clone shows up as medium-sized by frequency. The read is 3 residues too short to cover the CDR3 end, so that end is filled in from the germline J gene. This chain links TRBV20-1 with TRBJ1-6, with 7 nucleotides matching TRBD1. The CDR3 loop spans 13 amino acids. The ends lost 2 bases at V and 11 bases at J; junction bases unmatched: 6. CDR1 and CDR2 from the germline V gene are DFQATT and SNEGSKA (reference sequence). CDR3 amino acids: CSARHRGLAPLHF. The CDR3 DNA, read in part, is TGCAGTGCTAGACACAGGGGTCTGGCACCC.

Regarding this clone: Compared with germline, one end of the junction differs, possibly owing to a read error. With the read ending 3 residues before the CDR3 end, the germline J gene is used to fill in that end. V and J are TRBV4-2 and TRBJ1-1; D might be TRBD1 (6 bases). The CDR3 has 15 residues. Germline V gene lookup returns CDR1 LGHNA and CDR2 YNFKEQ. CDR3 DNA (partial): TGCGCCAGCAGCCAGCAGAGGACAGCCAACACTGAA. Protein: CASSQQRTANTE. From start to end, the CDR3 is CASSQQRTANTEAFF.

By frequency, this clone is medium-sized. The CDR3 end is not reached by the read, which stops 3 residues before it; the germline J gene fills it in. V is TRBV20-1 and J is TRBJ2-3; TRBD2 might be the D (6 bases). Trimming took off 0 bases at V and 0 bases at J, with 10 bases between the two ends. Germline values: CDR1 DFQATT, CDR2 SNEGSKA (reference sequence). This CDR3 comprises 15 residues. CDR3 amino acids: CSARDLAASTDTQYF. Partial CDR3 DNA: TGCAGTGCTAGAGATTTAGCGGCCAGCACAGATACG.

Regarding this clone: The read stops 3 residues short of the end of the CDR3; the missing end is completed from the germline J gene. The rearrangement joins TRBV5-4 to TRBJ2-5; TRBD2 aligns across 7 bases. The ends lost 0 bases at V and 7 bases at J; junction bases unmatched: 9. The CDR3 runs 15 residues. Germline CDR1 reads SGHNT; CDR2 reads YYREEE (reference sequence). The DNA read from the CDR3 is TGTGCCAGCAGCTTGGCGAGGACCAGCGGGGTGACC. Translated, it gives CASSLARTSGVT. The entire CDR3 protein is CASSLARTSGVTQYF.

Points on this clone: The read gets to within 3 residues of the CDR3 end, and the germline J gene fills in the rest. This chain links TRBV28 with TRBJ1-4; no firm D call. With 0 bases removed from V and 8 bases from J, the gap between germline ends came to 25 bases. Looked up from germline, CDR1 is MDHEN and CDR2 is SYDVKM. This CDR3 comprises 19 residues. This CDR3 is CASSLWVPEKAPKKEKLFF. The CDR3 bases that were read are TGTGCCAGCAGTTTATGGGTACCCGAGAAAGCGCCTAAGAAGGAAAAA.

Regarding this clone: The CDR3 extends 3 residues past the end of the read, so its final part is completed from the germline J gene. The J gene is TRBJ2-7, the V gene TRBV20-1, with TRBD2 matching over 9 bases. The V segment lost 0 bases and the J segment 6 bases; nucleotides outside the gene matches: 12. Per the germline V gene, CDR1 is DFQATT and CDR2 is SNEGSKA (reference sequence). The length of the CDR3 is 16 residues. CDR3 protein: CSARDSVGGRAGEQYF. CDR3 DNA, as far as it was read: TGCAGTGCTAGAGATAGTGTGGGCGGGAGGGCCGGCGAG.

Considering frequency, this clone is medium-sized (0.01 to 0.1%). The read stops 3 residues short of the end of the CDR3; the missing end is completed from the germline J gene. The rearrangement joins TRBV12-5 to TRBJ1-1, with D perhaps matching TRBD1 (5 bases). Trimming shortened V by 2 bases and J by 5 bases, and 18 bases separated the two germline ends. This CDR3 comprises 16 residues. The V gene's germline CDR1 is LGHNT and CDR2 FRNRAP. CDR3 bases read: TGTGCTAGTGGTTTGAAGGTCGGCAGGGTTGATACTGAA. Its protein product is CASGLKVGRVDTE. The whole CDR3 protein reads CASGLKVGRVDTEAFF.